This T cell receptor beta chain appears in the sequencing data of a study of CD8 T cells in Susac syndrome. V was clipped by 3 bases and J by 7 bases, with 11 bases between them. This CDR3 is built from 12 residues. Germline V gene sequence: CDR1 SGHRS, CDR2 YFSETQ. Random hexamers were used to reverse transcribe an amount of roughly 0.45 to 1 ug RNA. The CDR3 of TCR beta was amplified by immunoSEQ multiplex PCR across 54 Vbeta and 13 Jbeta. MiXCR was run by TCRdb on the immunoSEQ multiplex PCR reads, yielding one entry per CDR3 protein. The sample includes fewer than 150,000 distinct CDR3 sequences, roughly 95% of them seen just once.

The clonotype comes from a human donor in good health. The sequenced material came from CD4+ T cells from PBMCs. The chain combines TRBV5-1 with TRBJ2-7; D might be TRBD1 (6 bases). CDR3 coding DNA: TGCGCCAGCAGCTCCTACGACAGGGAGCAGTACTTC. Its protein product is CASSSYDREQYF.